The 27 T cell receptor beta chains reported below all come from one sample, sequenced in a study of blood T cell repertoires in COVID-19. Sequenced by immunoSEQ multiplex PCR; TCRdb stores in-frame clones only, minus some. The repertoire holds about 90,000 clones, with around 88% as singletons. Sequencing was performed on peripheral blood. The receptors shown here come from a man aged 60-69 years with acute or convalescent COVID-19.

V is TRBV10-1 and J is TRBJ2-7; tentative D call: TRBD1 (5 bases). V lost 0 bases and J lost 2, with 8 bases in between. The CDR3 spans 14 residues. Germline V gene data show CDR1 as WNHNN and CDR2 as SYGVQD (reference sequence). The CDR3 loop is CASSESWGPYEQYF. In nucleotides, the CDR3 is TGCGCCAGCAGTGAGTCCTGGGGCCCCTACGAGCAGTACTTC.

This chain uses TRBV3-1 (or the pseudogene TRBV3-2) with TRBJ2-1; 8 bases are a match to TRBD2. CDR1 is LGHDT, CDR2 YNNKEL, per germline (reference sequence). This CDR3 comprises 15 residues. The junction had 6 bases not matched to a gene; V was cut back by 2 bases and J by 6 bases. The CDR3 loop reads CASSQRRGDINEQFF. The CDR3 nucleotides are TGTGCCAGCAGCCAAAGGCGGGGGGATATCAATGAGCAGTTCTTC.

This clone was seen once. The CDR3 region has the DNA TGCGCCATCCCTTATCAGGGCGGTATCACAGATACGCAGTATTTT. Encoded protein: CAIPYQGGITDTQYF. The chain couples TRBV10-2 to TRBJ2-3, with a possible D match to TRBD1 (5 bases). CDR3 length: 15 amino acids. V was shortened by 10 bases and J by 2 bases, with 19 bases between the two germline ends. Per the germline V gene, CDR1 is WSHSY and CDR2 is SAAADI.

The rearrangement joins TRBV9 to TRBJ2-1; a possible D gene is TRBD2 (5 bases). Trimming removed 0 bases from V and 0 bases from J, with 7 bases in between. The germline CDR1 and CDR2 sequences are SGDLS and YYNGEE. The CDR3 is 15 amino acids. CDR3 DNA sequence: TGTGCCAGCAGCGTAGGCGGGTACTCCTACAATGAGCAGTTCTTC. Protein: CASSVGGYSYNEQFF.

The chain has TRBV10-3 and TRBJ2-3; 7 bases agree with TRBD1. The trim removed 6 bases at V and 0 bases at J, leaving 6 bases unmatched. Germline-derived CDR1 and CDR2 are ENHRY and SYGVKD. CDR3 length: 15 residues. CDR3 amino acids: CAIRRDSTSTDTQYF. The CDR3 DNA sequence: TGTGCCATCAGAAGGGACAGCACTAGCACAGATACGCAGTATTTT.

This rearrangement joins TRBV5-6 to TRBJ1-5; TRBD1 might be the D (6 bases). The ends were cut back, 4 bases at V and 3 bases at J, with 17 bases in the middle. The CDR3 extends over 16 amino acids. CDR1 is SGHDT, CDR2 YYEEEE, per germline. The CDR3: CASSQFGQGNNQPQHF. In DNA, the CDR3 is TGTGCCAGCAGCCAGTTCGGGCAGGGGAACAATCAGCCCCAGCATTTT.

This clone was observed a single time. The V and J genes are TRBV6-2 or TRBV6-3 and TRBJ2-1; 10 bases are a match to TRBD2. Unmatched junction bases numbered 5, after V lost 5 bases and J lost 7 bases. The CDR3 consists of 14 residues. Germline CDR1 reads MNHEY; CDR2 reads SVGEGT. The CDR3 loop is CASSLAGERNEQFF. DNA of the CDR3: TGTGCCAGCAGTCTAGCGGGAGAAAGGAATGAGCAGTTCTTC.

This clone has only a few counts. The V gene is TRBV20-1, the J gene TRBJ2-5, with TRBD2 as a possible D gene (6 bases). V was shortened by 7 bases and J by 1 base, with 7 bases between the two germline ends. Germline assignment: CDR1 DFQATT and CDR2 SNEGSKA (reference sequence). This CDR3 contains 11 residues. In nucleotides, the CDR3 is TGCAGTGGGGGGGTCCAAGAGACCCAGTACTTC. It codes for CSGGVQETQYF.

This sequence joins TRBV3-1 (or the pseudogene TRBV3-2) and TRBJ2-7; 13 bases align to TRBD2. Germline V gene data show CDR1 as LGHDT and CDR2 as YNNKEL (reference sequence). The CDR3 extends over 17 amino acids. J gave up 7 bases and V 8 bases, and 17 bases lay outside the gene matches. The chain's CDR3 is CASVSVFTSGRAWEQYF. For the CDR3, the DNA is TGTGCCAGCGTCTCAGTCTTCACTAGCGGGAGGGCATGGGAGCAGTACTTC.

The table lists this clone with a count of one. The V call is TRBV7-9, the J call TRBJ1-4; TRBD1 might be the D (5 bases). There are 15 residues in the CDR3. CDR1 is SEHNR and CDR2 is FQNEAQ in the germline V gene (reference sequence). The V end lost 5 bases, the J end lost 5 bases, and 15 bases lay between the germline ends. This CDR3 reads CASSPPGRGNEKLFF. In DNA, the CDR3 is TGTGCCAGCAGCCCCCCAGGGAGGGGCAATGAAAAACTGTTTTTT.

The CDR3 here is CASSPLGGNTGELFF. The CDR3 region has the DNA TGTGCCAGCAGCCCTTTGGGGGGGAACACCGGGGAGCTGTTTTTT. J is TRBJ2-2 and V is TRBV9; a weak D match, TRBD2 (6 bases). Germline CDR1 and CDR2: SGDLS and YYNGEE. CDR3 length equals 15 residues. The V end lost 4 bases, the J end lost 1 base, and 11 bases lay between the germline ends.

The chain is built from TRBV6-5 and TRBJ1-6; D uncertain. The germline CDR1 and CDR2 sequences are MNHEY and SVGAGI. This CDR3 has 13 amino acids. Trimming cost V 2 bases and J 5 bases, with 4 bases left between them. For the CDR3, the DNA is TGTGCCAGCAGTTACAGAGATAATTCACCCCTCCACTTT. Translation gives CASSYRDNSPLHF.

This chain uses TRBV24-1 with TRBJ2-6; 9 bases agree with TRBD1. Per germline, CDR1 KGHDR and CDR2 SFDVKD. This CDR3 is built from 18 residues. The trim removed 3 bases at V and 1 base at J, leaving 6 bases unmatched. CDR3 bases: TGTGCCACCAGTGATGGTGGGACAGGGAGGTCTGGGGCCAACGTCCTGACTTTC. Encoded protein: CATSDGGTGRSGANVLTF.

The chain is built from TRBV2 and TRBJ2-1; 7 bases match TRBD2. Germline CDR1 is SNHLY and CDR2 is FYNNEI. J was trimmed by 6 bases and V by 2 bases; bases with no gene match: 10. This CDR3 has 16 residues. For the CDR3, the DNA is TGTGCCAGCAGTGAATCCGGACTAGATCTTGTCAATGAGCAGTTCTTC. Its translation is CASSESGLDLVNEQFF.

This chain uses TRBV9 with TRBJ1-1, with 7 bases lining up with TRBD1. The trim removed 0 bases at V and 4 bases at J, leaving 3 bases unmatched. The CDR3 contains 14 residues. In germline, CDR1 is SGDLS, CDR2 YYNGEE. For the CDR3, the DNA is TGTGCCAGCAGCGTAGAGGGACAGTCCACTGAAGCTTTCTTT. This translates into CASSVEGQSTEAFF.

The rearrangement uses TRBV21-1 and TRBJ2-5; the D call in the table, TRBD2, was not verified against the DNA. TRBV21-1 is an annotated pseudogene. The CDR3 is made up of 15 amino acids. CDR3 protein: CASSKPLAVQETQYF. The CDR3 DNA is TGTGCCAGCAGCAAACCACTAGCGGTACAAGAGACCCAGTACTTC.

The genes are TRBV2 and TRBJ2-2; D remains ambiguous. Per the germline V gene, CDR1 is SNHLY and CDR2 is FYNNEI. The CDR3 spans 14 residues. Between the trimmed V and J ends, which lost 7 bases and 2 bases, there was a span of 11 bases. The CDR3 DNA reads TGTGCCAGCAAACCCGCGCTCAACACCGGGGAGCTGTTTTTT. Translated: CASKPALNTGELFF. Drawing the rest from reference TRBV2 and TRBJ2-2, the complete variable domain is EPEVTQTPSHQVTQMGQEVILRCVPISNHLYFYWYRQILGQKVEFLVSFYNNEISEKSEIFDDQFSVERPDGSNFTLKIRSTKLEDSAMYFCASKPALNTGELFFGEGSRLTVL.

The chain recombines TRBV18 with TRBJ2-7; 8 nucleotides align to TRBD2. The CDR3 length is 14 residues. Trimming at V came to 6 bases and at J to 6 bases, leaving 10 bases not matched to a gene. Germline V gene data show CDR1 as KGHSH and CDR2 as LQKENI. The CDR3 here is CASSPGGVKREQYF. The CDR3 nucleotides are TGTGCCAGCTCCCCGGGGGGGGTAAAACGCGAGCAGTACTTC.

The chain recombines TRBV12-3 or TRBV12-4 with TRBJ2-5, with 7 bases identical to TRBD2. The CDR3 is made up of 12 amino acids. J lost 5 bases, V lost 10 bases, and 7 bases had no gene match. The CDR3 protein is CATGGPGETQYF. In DNA, the CDR3 is TGTGCCACGGGGGGTCCGGGGGAGACCCAGTACTTC.

The chain is built from TRBV11-2 and TRBJ1-6, with 8 bases that match TRBD1. Germline CDR1 SGHAT, CDR2 FQNNGV. Germline trimming cut 4 bases from V and 7 bases from J; bases unmatched to any gene: 3. The CDR3 extends over 14 amino acids. The CDR3 spells CASSWTGSNSPLHF. DNA for the CDR3: TGTGCCAGCAGCTGGACAGGGTCAAATTCACCCCTCCACTTT.

CDR3 amino acids: CASSVGPSGQETQYF. The CDR3 DNA reads as TGTGCCAGCAGCGTAGGGCCCTCGGGCCAAGAGACCCAGTACTTC. The chain combines TRBV9 with TRBJ2-5, with D unresolved. The CDR3 runs 15 residues. Germline CDR1 reads SGDLS; CDR2 reads YYNGEE. V was cut by 0 bases and J by 1 base, with 10 bases left in between.

The rearrangement links TRBV9 to TRBJ1-2; 12 bases are shared with TRBD1. Germline V gene lookup returns CDR1 SGDLS and CDR2 YYNGEE. Trimming at V came to 3 bases and at J to 3 bases, leaving 6 bases not matched to a gene. The CDR3 runs to 16 residues. CDR3 in DNA: TGTGCCAGCAGCGCGGGGGGACAGGGGGCCCACTATGGCTACACCTTC. Encoded protein: CASSAGGQGAHYGYTF.

The gene calls are TRBV24-1 and TRBJ1-5; no clear D. The germline V gene has CDR1 KGHDR and CDR2 SFDVKD. Trimming stripped 2 bases from V and 1 base from J, with 11 bases between. The CDR3 consists of 16 residues. As DNA, the CDR3 is TGTGCCACCAGTGATTCGGGGAGAATCAGCAATCAGCCCCAGCATTTT. It translates to CATSDSGRISNQPQHF.

J is TRBJ2-2 and V is TRBV30; the D gene is possibly TRBD2 (5 bases). The germline V gene has CDR1 GTSNPN and CDR2 SVGIG (reference sequence). Trimming stripped 2 bases from V and 6 bases from J, with 13 bases between. The CDR3 contains 14 residues. This CDR3 reads CAWSPTAGAGELFF. The CDR3 DNA sequence: TGTGCCTGGAGTCCTACCGCGGGTGCCGGGGAGCTGTTTTTT.

The CDR3 spells CASSQIRTIQGVGEKLFF. Here the CDR3 DNA reads TGCGCCAGCAGCCAGATCCGTACGATACAGGGGGTAGGTGAAAAACTGTTTTTT. The chain uses TRBV4-1 and TRBJ1-4, with TRBD1 matching over 8 bases. This CDR3 spans 18 amino acids. Germline V gene sequence: CDR1 MGHRA, CDR2 YSYEKL. V was pared by 3 bases and J by 7 bases, with 16 bases of the junction left unmatched.

This chain links TRBV15 with TRBJ2-7; 8 bases align to TRBD1. From germline, CDR1 is LNHNV and CDR2 YYDKDF (reference sequence). The CDR3 consists of 15 residues. Germline trimming cut 4 bases from V and 6 bases from J; bases unmatched to any gene: 11. CDR3 sequence: CATSNRRTGIREQYF. The CDR3 DNA reads TGTGCCACCAGCAACCGACGGACAGGGATTCGCGAGCAGTACTTC.

The gene calls are TRBV19 and TRBJ2-7, with 7 nucleotides matching TRBD2. The CDR3 loop spans 14 amino acids. Trimming cost V 2 bases and J 3 bases; bases outside gene matches: 4. Germline assignment: CDR1 LNHDA and CDR2 SQIVND (reference sequence). DNA for the CDR3: TGTGCCAGTAGTATAAGTCGCGGGAGCTACGAGCAGTACTTC. It is translated as CASSISRGSYEQYF.